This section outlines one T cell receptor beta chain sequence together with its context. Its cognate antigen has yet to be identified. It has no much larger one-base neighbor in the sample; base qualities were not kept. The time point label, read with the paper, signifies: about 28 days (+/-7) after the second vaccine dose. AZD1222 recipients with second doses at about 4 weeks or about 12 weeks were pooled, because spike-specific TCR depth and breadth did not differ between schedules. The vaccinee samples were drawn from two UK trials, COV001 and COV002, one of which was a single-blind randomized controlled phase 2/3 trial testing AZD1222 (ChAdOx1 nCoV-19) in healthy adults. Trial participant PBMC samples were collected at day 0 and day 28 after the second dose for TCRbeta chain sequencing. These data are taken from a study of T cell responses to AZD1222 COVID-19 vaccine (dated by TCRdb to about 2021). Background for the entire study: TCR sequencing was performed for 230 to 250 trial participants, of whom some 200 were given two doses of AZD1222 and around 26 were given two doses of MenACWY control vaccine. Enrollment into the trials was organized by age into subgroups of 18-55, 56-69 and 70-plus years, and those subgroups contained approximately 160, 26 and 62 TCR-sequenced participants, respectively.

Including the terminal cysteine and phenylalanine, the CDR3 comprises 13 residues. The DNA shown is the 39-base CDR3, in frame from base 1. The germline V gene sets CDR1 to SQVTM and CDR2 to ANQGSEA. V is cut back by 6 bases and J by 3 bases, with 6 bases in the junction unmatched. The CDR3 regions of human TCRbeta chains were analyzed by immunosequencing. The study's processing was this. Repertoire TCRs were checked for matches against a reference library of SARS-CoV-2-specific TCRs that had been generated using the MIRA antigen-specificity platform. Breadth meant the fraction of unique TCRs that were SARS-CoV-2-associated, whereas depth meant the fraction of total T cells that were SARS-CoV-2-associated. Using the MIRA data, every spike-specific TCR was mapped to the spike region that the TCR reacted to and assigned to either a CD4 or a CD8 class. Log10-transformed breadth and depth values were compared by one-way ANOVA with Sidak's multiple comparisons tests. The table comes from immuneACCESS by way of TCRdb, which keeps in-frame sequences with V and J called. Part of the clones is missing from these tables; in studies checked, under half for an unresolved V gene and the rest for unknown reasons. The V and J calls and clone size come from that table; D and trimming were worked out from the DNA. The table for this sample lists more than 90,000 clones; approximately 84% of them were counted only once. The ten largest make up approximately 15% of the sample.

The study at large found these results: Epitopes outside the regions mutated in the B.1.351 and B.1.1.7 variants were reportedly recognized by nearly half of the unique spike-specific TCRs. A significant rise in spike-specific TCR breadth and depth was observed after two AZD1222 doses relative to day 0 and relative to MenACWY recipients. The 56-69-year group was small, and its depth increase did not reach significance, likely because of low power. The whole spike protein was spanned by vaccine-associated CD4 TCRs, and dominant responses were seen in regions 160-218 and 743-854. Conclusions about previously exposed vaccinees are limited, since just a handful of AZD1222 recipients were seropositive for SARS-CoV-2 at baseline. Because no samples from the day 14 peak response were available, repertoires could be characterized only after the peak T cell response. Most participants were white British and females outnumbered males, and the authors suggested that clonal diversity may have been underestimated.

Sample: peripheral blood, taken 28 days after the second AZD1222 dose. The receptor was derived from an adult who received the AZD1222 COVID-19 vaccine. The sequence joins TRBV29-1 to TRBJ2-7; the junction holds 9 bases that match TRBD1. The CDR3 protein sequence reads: CSVTPTGGYEQYF. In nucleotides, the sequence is TGCAGCGTAACCCCGACAGGGGGCTACGAGCAGTACTTC.